This TCR beta chain came from a study of OX40 agonist ivuxolimab in advanced cancers. Study outcomes and limitations: Partial responders dosed at 0.1-3.0 mg/kg displayed clonal expansion ranking among the lowest. Antigens targeted by the expanded peripheral T cells were not determined.

This CDR3 spans 17 amino acids. Trimming pared 3 bases from V and 0 bases from J, leaving 15 bases between. Germline CDR1 and CDR2: KGHSH and LQKENI. Note on this clone: Its antigen is not known.

Generated by immunoSEQ multiplex PCR, the TCRdb table keeps only in-frame clones and is missing some. The sample has tens of thousands of clones, 75% to 90% seen once. The V gene is TRBV18, the J gene TRBJ1-3, with a possible D match to TRBD1 (6 bases). The sequence came from an adult with an advanced solid tumor such as melanoma, head and neck, liver or kidney cancer. Source: CD4+ or CD8+ T cells sorted from blood, taken in a trial of the OX40 agonist ivuxolimab. In DNA, the CDR3 is TGTGCCAGCTCACCCCTACAGGGACGTACCTCTGGAAACACCATATATTTT. Encoded protein: CASSPLQGRTSGNTIYF. Supplemented by reference TRBV18 and TRBJ1-3, the full variable domain reads NAGVMQNPRHLVRRRGQEARLRCSPMKGHSHVYWYRQLPEEGLKFMVYLQKENIIDESGMPKERFSAEFPKEGPSILRIQQVVRGDSAAYFCASSPLQGRTSGNTIYFGEGSWLTVV.